The rows below give T cell receptor beta chains drawn from one sample of a study of OX40 agonist ivuxolimab in advanced cancers. Sequencing used immunoSEQ multiplex PCR; TCRdb keeps in-frame clones, though not all of them. The data show 80,000 to 100,000 clones, with roughly 94% seen just once and around 0.17% held by the top ten. This specimen was CD4+ or CD8+ T cells sorted from blood, taken in a trial of the OX40 agonist ivuxolimab. The receptors stem from an adult with an advanced solid tumor such as melanoma, head and neck, liver or kidney cancer. Each CDR3 is given with its conserved first and last residue. A clone size is listed for some rows: how often the clone was seen (once, few, many), or a class if it is expanded.

j_gene,len,v_gene,abundance,CDR3aa
TRBJ2-1,18,TRBV5-1,.,CASSFRVSRRSLYNEQFF
TRBJ1-2,13,TRBV2,.,CASKADPLYGYTF
TRBJ1-2,16,TRBV5-4,.,CASRTTRYSTNYGYTF
TRBJ2-1,15,TRBV5-1,.,CASSLGPSSYNEQFF
TRBJ1-1,14,TRBV19,.,CASRGTSLNTEAFF
TRBJ1-1,15,TRBV6-5,.,CASMWKGSMNTEAFF
TRBJ2-3,13,TRBV7-9,.,CASNLMNLDTQYF
TRBJ2-1,15,TRBV7-9,.,CASSKTSGAYNEQFF
.,16,TRBV19,.,CASGRGGTSERYEQYF
TRBJ2-2,16,TRBV7-9,.,CASSLTGGGNTGELFF
TRBJ2-3,13,TRBV5-1,.,CASSFTGVDTQYF
TRBJ2-1,15,TRBV2,.,CASKRGGGTVDEQFF
TRBJ2-7,13,TRBV19,.,CASSVGLAYEQYF
TRBJ2-3,15,TRBV6-6,.,CASSGVGGRTDTQYF
TRBJ2-1,12,TRBV28,.,CASSTGLQEQFF
TRBJ1-5,17,TRBV5-6,.,CASSLAGRGGGNQPQHF
TRBJ2-7,14,TRBV18,.,CASSPWDRGYEQYF
TRBJ1-1,14,TRBV18,.,CASSGGQVNTEAFF
TRBJ1-2,13,TRBV6-5,.,CASTKPGGYGYTF
TRBJ2-7,12,TRBV29-1,.,CSGAGQGSEQYF
TRBJ2-7,13,TRBV7-2,.,CASSIGPNYEQYF
TRBJ2-1,17,TRBV4-2,.,CASSQGAVGGSYNEQFF
TRBJ2-3,17,TRBV4-1,.,CASSHGNSGPSTDTQYF
TRBJ2-1,15,TRBV5-8,.,CASSPGVQRYNEQFF
TRBJ2-3,18,TRBV14,.,CASSQEVSVGGRQDTQYF
TRBJ2-7,14,TRBV9,.,CASSVGGGVNEQYF
TRBJ1-2,14,TRBV6-6,.,CASSYGQVNYGYTF
TRBJ1-4,14,TRBV6-5,.,CASSKQPTNEKLFF
TRBJ2-1,16,TRBV5-1,once,CASSPWRREGYNEQFF
TRBJ2-7,15,TRBV7-2,.,CASSKNPGLTYEQYF
TRBJ2-2,18,TRBV10-2,.,CASSERTSGGVNTGELFF
TRBJ1-4,17,TRBV4-2,.,CASSQAPVGTGGEKLFF
TRBJ1-5,12,TRBV2,.,CASSPNNQPQHF
TRBJ2-7,14,TRBV6-6,.,CASSYVGATYEQYF
TRBJ1-5,15,TRBV18,.,CASSPLLGGDQPQHF
TRBJ2-1,14,TRBV7-8,.,CASSSVTGFNEQFF
TRBJ2-1,18,TRBV5-1,.,CASSLGTSGGSSYNEQFF
TRBJ2-3,14,TRBV5-1,.,CASSSQGSPDTQYF
TRBJ1-6,13,TRBV29-1,.,CSVRIAYNSPLHF
TRBJ2-3,13,TRBV4-1,.,CASSQEGLSAQYF
TRBJ1-2,17,TRBV18,once,CASSRGTGQGPYGGYTF
TRBJ1-2,12,TRBV29-1,.,CSVDERSYGYTF
TRBJ2-7,14,TRBV18,.,CASSPSSRPYEQYF
TRBJ1-1,16,TRBV27,.,CASSPWTGRVNTEAFF
TRBJ2-5,14,TRBV7-2,.,CASTPQGEGETQYF